A single sample is the source of the 21 T cell receptor delta chains below, sequenced in a study of γδ T cells in repeated Plasmodium falciparum infection. TCRdb reprocessed the multiplex PCR reads using CATT. The sample records 50,000 to 65,000 delta-chain clones, around 1.7% being singletons. Gammadelta T cells were flow-sorted from PBMC into Vgamma9/Vdelta2+ and Vdelta2-negative populations for bulk analysis. Sequenced sample: gamma-delta T cells from blood. These TCRs come from a pool of human donors (malaria-infected and uninfected, not separated).

As concerns this clone: The protein given by TCRdb reflects a much larger clone and differs at residue 16 from this DNA's translation, likely from a read error; the protein shown is the DNA's translation. The CDR3 nucleotides are TGTGCTCTTGGGAAAAATCCGGGGGATAAAATGGGAAGAACCGATACACTCATCTTT. This codes for CALGKNPGDKMGRTDTLIF. The chain joins TRDV1 to TRDJ1; TRDD3 aligns across 8 bases. The CDR3 totals 19 residues. Germline-derived CDR1 and CDR2 are TSWWSYY and QGS.

This clone came up many times. A clone one base away is much larger, so this may be a read error. The rearrangement joins TRDV1 to TRDJ1; 8 bases fit TRDD3. CDR1 and CDR2 (germline): TSWWSYY, QGS. The CDR3 sequence is 22 residues long. J was trimmed by 0 bases and V by 7 bases; bases with no gene match: 28. DNA for the CDR3: TGTGCTCTTGAGGCCCCGCCGTCCTATACTGGGGGCCGACAACTGTACACCGATAAACTCATCTTT. It specifies CALEAPPSYTGGRQLYTDKLIF.

This clone appeared a few times. The protein TCRdb gives is from a much larger clone and does not agree with this DNA's translation at residue 12, likely a read error; the protein shown here comes from the DNA. The CDR3 sequence: CALGEGGSDSDRGILTPCLDKLIF. The CDR3 region has the DNA TGTGCTCTTGGGGAAGGCGGGTCAGATTCCGACCGGGGGATACTCACACCGTGTCTCGATAAACTCATCTTT. J is TRDJ1 and V is TRDV1, with TRDD3 matching over 9 bases. The ends lost 2 bases at V and 4 bases at J; junction bases unmatched: 32. The CDR3 has 24 residues. CDR1 is TSWWSYY, CDR2 QGS, per germline.

Notes on this clone: One base separates it from a far larger clone, so it is likely a read error. The sample carries other DNA sequences with the same CDR3. The chain recombines TRDV1 with TRDJ1, with 9 bases matching TRDD3. The CDR3 length is 19 residues. CDR1 TSWWSYY and CDR2 QGS come from the germline V gene. CDR3 loop: CALGEKSYDWGGYPDKLIF. The CDR3, as DNA: TGTGCTCTTGGGGAAAAGTCCTACGATTGGGGGGGATACCCCGATAAACTCATCTTC.

Ten or more counts support this clone. TCRdb's entry gives the protein of a much larger clone, which mismatches this DNA's translation at residue 15, likely from a read error; the protein reported here is translated from the DNA. V usage is TRDV1 and J usage is TRDJ1; TRDD3 matches at 8 bases. The germline CDR1 and CDR2 sequences are TSWWSYY and QGS. V was pared by 2 bases and J by 8 bases, with 28 bases of the junction left unmatched. This CDR3 is 21 amino acids long. The CDR3 DNA sequence: TGTGCTCTTGGGGAAACCTTAAAATTCACGGGGTACTGGGGGGTACTGGGGAAACTCATCTTT. Residues: CALGETLKFTGYWGVLGKLIF.

This clone came up a few times. A single base is all that separates this from a far larger clone, so a read error is likely. This specimen includes other DNA sequences encoding the same CDR3. This chain connects TRDV1 to TRDJ1, with D perhaps TRDD3 (5 bases). The CDR3 has 20 residues. Germline loops: CDR1 TSWWSYY, CDR2 QGS. The V end lost 4 bases, the J end lost 5 bases, and 32 bases lay between the germline ends. In DNA form, the CDR3 reads TGTGCTCTTGGGGGGACTCGGTTATTAGGGGGCACCCGGGGAGCAGATAAACTCATCTTT. Translating it yields CALGGTRLLGGTRGADKLIF.

The chain uses TRDV1 and TRDJ1; TRDD3 agrees at 11 bases. The V gene end was trimmed by 2 bases and the J gene end by 0 bases; junction bases not matched to a gene: 32. The V gene's germline CDR1 is TSWWSYY and CDR2 QGS. The CDR3 consists of 26 residues. The DNA for the CDR3 is TGTGCTCTTGGGGAATATCGGCTTATAACGGGGAATGGGGGATACGCGTCCTCGCTGTACACCGATAAACTCATCTTT. Translation: CALGEYRLITGNGGYASSLYTDKLIF.

Worth noting for this clone: A read error is likely here: a far larger clone is one base away. Other nucleotide sequences from this sample produce the same CDR3. The CDR3 DNA follows: TGCGCCTTTAACTACCGACGCCCGTACTGGGGGACGTACACCGATAAACTCATCTTT. Translating gives CAFNYRRPYWGTYTDKLIF. The gene calls are TRDV3 and TRDJ1; 9 bases are a match to TRDD3. TCRdb does not report a J gene; here it was assigned by matching the DNA to germline references. The germline V gene has CDR1 TVYSNPD and CDR2 GDNSRS (reference sequence). This CDR3 comprises 19 residues.

In its sample, this clone was seen many times. Only one base separates this from a far larger clonotype, so it likely reflects a read error. Other DNA sequences in this sample translate to the same CDR3. V is TRDV3 and J is TRDJ1; TRDD3 aligns across 7 bases. Per the germline V gene, CDR1 is TVYSNPD and CDR2 is GDNSRS (reference sequence). The CDR3 sequence is 24 residues long. CDR3 nucleotides: TGTGCCTTTCGGAAACCAAAATACGTTCATTATGGAGGATACGGTAGAACAAACACCGATAAACTCATCTTC. Its protein product is CAFRKPKYVHYGGYGRTNTDKLIF.

As to this clone: TCRdb pairs this DNA with a much larger clone's protein that differs at residue 11, likely a read error; the protein shown was translated from the DNA. V gene TRDV2 combines with J gene TRDJ1, with a tentative D call TRDD3 (5 bases). The J gene, left out of TCRdb, was set here by checking the DNA against germline. V lost 0 bases and J lost 0, with 22 bases in between. This CDR3 has 19 amino acids. CDR1 GEAIGNYY and CDR2 EKD come from the germline V gene. The CDR3 DNA follows: TGTGCCTGTGACACCGTCGAAACAGGGGGGGGTCTGTACACCGATAAACTCATCTTT. It codes for CACDTVETGGGLYTDKLIF.

This clone was seen repeatedly, ten times or more. The rearrangement uses TRDV1 and TRDJ1; 8 bases match TRDD3. CDR1 is TSWWSYY and CDR2 is QGS in the germline V gene. The CDR3 spans 18 residues. V shed 6 bases and J 0 bases; nucleotides not matched to a gene: 15. DNA for the CDR3: TGTGCTCTTGGTGGTGGTGGTGACTGGGGGGTGTACACCGATAAACTCATCTTT. Translating it yields CALGGGGDWGVYTDKLIF.

As to this clone: TCRdb assigns this DNA the protein of a much larger clone, which departs from its translation at residue 11; this likely reflects a read error, and the protein shown comes from translating the DNA. V and J are TRDV1 and TRDJ1; no firm D call. No J gene was available from TCRdb, and it was assigned here by a germline match of the DNA. The CDR3 spans 23 residues. Germline assignment: CDR1 TSWWSYY and CDR2 QGS. Here the CDR3 DNA reads TGTGCTCTTGGGGAAGACCCGTCCCCTCTCCATAAGTCATTCTCCCCGTACACCGATGAACTCATCTTT. Residues: CALGEDPSPLHKSFSPYTDELIF.

In this sample, this clone turned up a few times. The translation of this DNA and the TCRdb protein of a much larger clone differ at residue 7, probably owing to a read error; the protein shown here is translated from the DNA. The chain links TRDV1 to TRDJ1; 10 bases match TRDD3. Germline CDR1 TSWWSYY, CDR2 QGS. V gave up 4 bases and J gave up 4 bases; unmatched junction bases: 24. CDR3 length: 21 amino acids. For the CDR3, the DNA is TGTGCTCTTGGGGTCTCCTCCTTCTTCCTACAAGGGGGATACGCGAACGATAAACTCATCTTT. It is translated as CALGVSSFFLQGGYANDKLIF.

This clone has just a few counts. This DNA's translation differs at residue 7 from TCRdb's protein, which comes from a much larger clone; a read error is likely, and the protein shown is translated from the DNA. The J gene is TRDJ1, the V gene TRDV2, with 7 bases aligning to TRDD2. The J gene, absent from TCRdb, was called here by matching the DNA to germline. Germline-derived CDR1 and CDR2 are GEAIGNYY and EKD. The CDR3 runs 21 residues. V dropped 0 bases and J dropped 1; count of bases not matched to a gene: 22. CDR3 sequence (DNA): TGTGCCTGTGACACCTCCTACTCTTTATTCCTACCCGGGGTGGCCACCGATAAACTCATCTTT. It codes for CACDTSYSLFLPGVATDKLIF.

This clone showed up just a few times. This sequence is one base from a far larger clone and is likely a read error. The identical CDR3 is also encoded by other nucleotide sequences in the sample. CDR3 amino acids: CALGEGPTPPLPTDKLIF. CDR3 nucleotide sequence: TGTGCTCTCGGGGAGGGTCCTACACCGCCCCTCCCGACCGATAAACTCATCTTT. The chain couples TRDV1 to TRDJ1; TRDD2 might be the D (6 bases). Germline CDR1 TSWWSYY, CDR2 QGS. The CDR3 length is 18 residues.

This clone appeared many times. The protein recorded in TCRdb matches a much larger clone and deviates from this DNA's translation at residue 20, suggesting a read error; the protein here is obtained by translating the DNA. The rearrangement links TRDV1 to TRDJ1; 13 bases line up with TRDD3. Germline CDR1 is TSWWSYY and CDR2 is QGS. The length of the CDR3 is 22 residues. Here the CDR3 reads CALGDLILQLLLGDTGTDKPIF. The CDR3 nucleotides are TGTGCTCTTGGGGACCTTATCCTTCAACTTCTACTGGGGGATACGGGGACCGATAAACCCATCTTT.

This clone has ten or more counts. This sequence may be a read error, since a much larger clone differs from it by one base. The same CDR3 arises from other DNA sequences in this sample as well. The rearrangement uses TRDV1 and TRDJ3; 9 bases are shared with TRDD3. This CDR3 is built from 24 residues. The V gene's germline CDR1 is TSWWSYY and CDR2 QGS. The CDR3 coding sequence is TGTGCCCTTGGGCCCATCCCCTTCATACGAACTGGGGGACTGTACTCCTGGGACACCCGACAGATATTTTTC. Translated, it gives CALGPIPFIRTGGLYSWDTRQIFF.

For this clone: For this DNA, TCRdb reports the protein of a much larger clone, which diverges at residue 18, most likely from a read error; the protein presented here is translated directly from the DNA. This chain links TRDV2 with TRDJ1, with 13 bases lining up with TRDD3. The J gene was missing in TCRdb and was found by matching the end of the DNA to germline. Per the germline V gene, CDR1 is GEAIGNYY and CDR2 is EKD. There are 21 residues in the CDR3. CDR3 nucleotides: TGTGCCTGTGACATCAAGAACTGGGGGATACGCCCCTCCGTTTACACCGATAGACTCATCTTT. Its protein is CACDIKNWGIRPSVYTDRLIF.

With respect to this clone: TCRdb's listed protein matches a much larger clone and diverges from this DNA's translation at residue 16, likely through a read error; the protein shown comes from the DNA. The CDR3, as DNA: TGTGCTCTCGGGCGATATTCTCGTACCTTCCTTCGTCTACTTTGCCCCGATAAACTCATCTTT. This gives the protein CALGRYSRTFLRLLCPDKLIF. This chain connects TRDV1 to TRDJ1; TRDD2 matches 7 bases. Germline assignment: CDR1 TSWWSYY and CDR2 QGS. The CDR3 is 21 residues long. The trim removed 9 bases at V and 3 bases at J, leaving 31 bases unmatched.

There are a few counts of this clone. TCRdb pairs this DNA with a much larger clone's protein that differs at residue 6, likely a read error; the protein shown was translated from the DNA. The rearrangement links TRDV2 to TRDJ1; TRDD2 is a possible D gene (5 bases). The J gene was not available in TCRdb and was assigned here by matching the DNA to germline segments. Germline V gene data show CDR1 as GEAIGNYY and CDR2 as EKD. The CDR3 has 14 amino acids. V was clipped by 3 bases and J by 0 bases, with 10 bases between them. The CDR3 region has the DNA TGTGCCTGTGACCCCCTTCGGTACACCGATAAACTCATCTTT. This encodes CACDPLRYTDKLIF.

This clone was seen a few times. It is likely a read error: a sequence one base away is far more abundant. Other DNA sequences in this specimen translate into the identical CDR3. This chain connects TRDV1 to TRDJ1, with TRDD3 identical over 12 bases. The V gene's germline CDR1 is TSWWSYY and CDR2 QGS. The CDR3 covers 20 residues. The CDR3 DNA reads as TGTGCTCTTGGGGACCGGAGAGCTGGGGGATACGAGTTGTACACCGATAAACTCATCTTC. It yields the protein CALGDRRAGGYELYTDKLIF.